This TCR beta chain was recovered during a study of blood T cell repertoires in COVID-19. Study as a whole: COVID-19 samples collected from the United States, Italy and Spain covered acute and convalescent phases.

In the source study's methods: It was from reference gene primer amplification that nucleated cell counts were estimated. TCRdb keeps only in-frame clones here, not all; method: immunoSEQ multiplex PCR. The DNA was the basis for D and trimming; V, J and clone size are from that table. The table has 150,000 to 200,000 clones, approximately 83% seen once. Trimming shortened V by 1 base and J by 1 base, and 10 bases separated the two germline ends. Germline lookup yields CDR1 LGHNA and CDR2 YNFKEQ. There are 15 residues in the CDR3. The sequencing sample was made of peripheral blood. The sequence was obtained from a woman in her sixties or seventies with acute or convalescent COVID-19. The chain couples TRBV4-2 to TRBJ1-1; D may be TRBD1 (6 bases). CDR3 sequence (DNA): TGTGCCAGCAGCCAAGCGAGGACAGCGAACACTGAAGCTTTCTTT. It specifies CASSQARTANTEAFF.